A selection of T cell receptor beta chains follows, all from one sample in a study of radiotherapy plus CTLA-4 blockade in lung cancer. Data came from immunoSEQ multiplex PCR; TCRdb stores just in-frame clones and leaves some out. The table includes 3,000 to 4,000 clones, 84% detected once. The material was tumor tissue, obtained from a patient treated with radiotherapy plus ipilimumab. The receptors were gathered from a human donor with non-small cell lung cancer that progressed on radiotherapy plus ipilimumab. Each CDR3 is given with its conserved first and last residue. D genes are given only for firm matches. Clone size appears in some rows only: once, few, many, or a class for an expanded clone.

TRBV4-2	-	TRBJ2-7	once	TGTGCCAGCAGCCAAGAAGGGACGGCCAATGGGTACGAGCAGTACTTC	CASSQEGTANGYEQYF
TRBV9	-	TRBJ1-6	-	TGTGCCAGCAGCGTTGAGGGGCGCATCTCCTATAATTCACCCCTCCACTTT	CASSVEGRISYNSPLHF
TRBV6-5	-	TRBJ2-1	-	TGTGCCAGCAGTTATGGGAAGGCGTCATACAATGAGCAGTTCTTC	CASSYGKASYNEQFF
TRBV5-4	TRBD2	TRBJ2-7	-	TGTGCCAGCAGCTTGGCCGATAGCGGGGGGGCGGCCTACGAGCAGTACTTC	CASSLADSGGAAYEQYF
TRBV7-2	-	TRBJ1-1	-	TGTGCCAGCAGCCCCCCGGGCGGAGCGAACACTGAAGCTTTCTTT	CASSPPGGANTEAFF
TRBV4-2	TRBD1	TRBJ1-4	-	TGTGCCAGCAGTACAGGGGGCGTTGAATTTGGTAATGAAAAACTGTTTTTT	CASSTGGVEFGNEKLFF
TRBV19	TRBD1	TRBJ1-5	once	TGTGCCGTGACGGGAGGGGGCGCTCAGCCCCAGCATTTT	CAVTGGGAQPQHF
TRBV6-1	TRBD1	TRBJ2-3	-	TGTGCCAGCAGTGCCGGGACAGACACAGATACGCAGTATTTT	CASSAGTDTDTQYF
TRBV29-1	TRBD2	TRBJ2-1	-	TGCAGCTCTGGGAGGGACTCCTACAATGAGCAGTTCTTC	CSSGRDSYNEQFF
TRBV28	TRBD1	TRBJ1-6	-	TGTGCCAGCAGTTTCCCATCCACAGGGGTGCTTTCACCCCTCCACTTT	CASSFPSTGVLSPLHF
TRBV9	-	TRBJ2-2	few	TGTGCCAGCAGCGTAACCGCGACAGGGAACACCGGGGAGCTGTTTTTT	CASSVTATGNTGELFF
TRBV5-5	-	TRBJ2-3	-	TGTGCCAGCAGCTTTTTTGGTGAGGGGTATACGCAGTATTTT	CASSFFGEGYTQYF
TRBV7-9	-	TRBJ1-5	-	TGTGCCAGCAGCTTAGCGCAGGGTAGCAATCAGCCCCAGCATTTT	CASSLAQGSNQPQHF
TRBV5-1	-	TRBJ2-3	-	TGCGCCAGCAGCCCGGCAAGCGAGTACACGGTGAGCTATACGCAGTATTTT	CASSPASEYTVSYTQYF
TRBV29-1	-	TRBJ2-1	once	TGCAGCGTTGCCCCCCCAGGGGATGAGCAGTTCTTC	CSVAPPGDEQFF
TRBV7-2	TRBD2	TRBJ2-5	-	TGTGCCAGCAGCTTAAGACTAGCAGGAGAGACCCAGTACTTC	CASSLRLAGETQYF
TRBV7-3	TRBD1	TRBJ1-3	-	TGTGCCAGCAGCAAAGGGGACAGTAGCATATATTTT	CASSKGDSSIYF
TRBV9	TRBD2	TRBJ2-1	-	TGTGCCAGCAGCGTAGGAGGACTAGGTACGCGTCGGCAGTTCTTC	CASSVGGLGTRRQFF
TRBV4-1	-	TRBJ1-3	-	TGCGCCAGCAGCCAAGGGGGAAGCTCTGGAAACACCATATATTTT	CASSQGGSSGNTIYF
TRBV7-9	-	TRBJ1-4	-	TGTGCCAGCAGCTTGGGGCAGTCTGAAAAACTGTTTTTT	CASSLGQSEKLFF
TRBV7-2	-	TRBJ2-1	-	TGTGCCAGCAGCTTAGGCGGGCCCTACAATGAGCAGTTCTTC	CASSLGGPYNEQFF
TRBV7-2	-	TRBJ1-5	-	TGTGCCAGCAGCCCCCCAGGGGCTCAGCCCCAGCATTTT	CASSPPGAQPQHF
TRBV19	TRBD1	TRBJ1-1	-	TGTGCCAGTAGTGGCCACAGGGGAGGGACTGAAGCTTTCTTT	CASSGHRGGTEAFF
TRBV6-5	-	TRBJ1-6	-	TGTGCCAGCAGCCTTCAGGGGAATTCACCCCTCCACTTT	CASSLQGNSPLHF
TRBV11-2	TRBD2	TRBJ2-5	-	TGTGCCAGCAGCGAAGGGAGGGCTCCCCCCGGGAAGACCCAGTACTTC	CASSEGRAPPGKTQYF
TRBV15	-	TRBJ1-2	-	TGTGCCACCAGCAGAGATTTCCATAATGGCTACACCTTC	CATSRDFHNGYTF
TRBV19	-	TRBJ1-5	-	TGTGCCAGTAGTATTCGGGGGGAGGGCAGCAATCAGCCCCAGCATTTT	CASSIRGEGSNQPQHF
TRBV6-6	-	TRBJ1-2	-	TGTGCCAGCAGTCCGGACAACTATGGCTACACCTTC	CASSPDNYGYTF
TRBV7-9	-	TRBJ1-1	-	TGTGCCAGCAGTTCCAGCACTGAAGCTTTCTTT	CASSSSTEAFF
TRBV5-5	TRBD1	TRBJ1-1	-	TGTGCCAGCAGCTCCACCGGGACAGCGAACACTGAAGCTTTCTTT	CASSSTGTANTEAFF
TRBV4-1	TRBD1	TRBJ2-7	few	TGCGCCAGCAGCCAAACACCAGGGGGCGGCTACGAGCAGTACTTC	CASSQTPGGGYEQYF
TRBV18	TRBD1	TRBJ1-5	once	TGTGCCAGCTCAGGCGACAGGGGCGGATGGCAGCCCCAGCATTTT	CASSGDRGGWQPQHF
TRBV6-1	-	TRBJ2-2	-	TGTGCCAGCAGCCCGCTACCGGAAAACACCGGGGAGCTGTTTTTT	CASSPLPENTGELFF
TRBV2	-	TRBJ1-5	-	TGTGCCAGCAGTGAAAACCTGGGGTCGCCCCAGCATTTT	CASSENLGSPQHF
TRBV2	-	TRBJ1-2	-	TGTGCCAGCAGTGCACAGGGAGACTTCTATGGCTACACCTTC	CASSAQGDFYGYTF
TRBV29-1	TRBD1	TRBJ2-5	-	TGCAGCGTCAAAGGACAGGGGGATAGGGAGACCCAGTACTTC	CSVKGQGDRETQYF
TRBV9	-	TRBJ1-2	-	TGTGCCAGCAGCGCTGGCTGGCAAACGAATAACTATGGCTACACCTTC	CASSAGWQTNNYGYTF
TRBV6-5	TRBD2	TRBJ2-7	-	TGTGCCAGCAGGGGACTAGCGGACTACGAGCAGTACTTC	CASRGLADYEQYF
TRBV7-3	-	TRBJ2-2	-	TGTGCCAACAGCCCCCAGAACACCAGGGAGCTGTTTTTT	CANSPQNTRELFF
TRBV7-9	TRBD1	TRBJ1-2	-	TGTGCCAGCAGCTGGGACAGTGTCTTGGTCTATGGCTACACCTTC	CASSWDSVLVYGYTF
TRBV27	-	TRBJ1-2	few	TGTGCCAGCGGGTCGGACCTAGATGGCTACACCTTC	CASGSDLDGYTF
TRBV5-4	TRBD2	TRBJ2-3	few	TGTGCCAGCAGTAAAAGAGCGGGGGGGCCGACAGATACGCAGTATTTT	CASSKRAGGPTDTQYF
TRBV9	-	TRBJ2-7	-	TGTGCCAGCAGCGTAGAACCCCCCTCCGAGCAGTACTTC	CASSVEPPSEQYF
TRBV7-9	TRBD1	TRBJ1-5	-	TGTGCCAGCAGCCCCGGGACAGGGATGTATCAGCCCCAGCATTTT	CASSPGTGMYQPQHF
TRBV11-1	TRBD2	TRBJ2-1	-	TGTGCCAGCAGCTTAGGGCTAGCGGGGTACAATGAGCAGTTCTTC	CASSLGLAGYNEQFF
TRBV9	-	TRBJ2-2	-	TGTGCCAGCAGCGTAAACGGGGGAAGCACCGGGGAGCTGTTTTTT	CASSVNGGSTGELFF
TRBV6-1	TRBD2	TRBJ2-1	-	TGTGCCAGCAGTCGGAGCGGGGGGCGATACAATGAGCAGTTCTTC	CASSRSGGRYNEQFF
TRBV28	-	TRBJ2-1	-	TGTGCCAGCAGTTTATGGCCGAATGAGCAGTTCTTC	CASSLWPNEQFF
TRBV11-2	-	TRBJ1-2	-	TGTGCCAGCAGCGACGACACCAACTATGGCTACACCTTC	CASSDDTNYGYTF